The present entry profiles one T cell receptor (beta chain) with its context. Antigen: not known. This entry belongs to a study of cytomegalovirus exposure and HLA in healthy donors. Regarding the study as a whole: Based on reports, TCR beta sequences accurately predicted HLA-A and HLA-B alleles for most subjects. Analysis was performed later, and it showed HLA-associated TCR beta chains to be more clonally expanded than equally common others.

Researchers ran the PCR with 60 Vbeta and 13 Jbeta primers. Per the original methods: Unique TCR beta chains totaled some 80 million in a later count, with roughly 12 million of them shared. Here immunoSEQ multiplex PCR was the method, and the copy in TCRdb shows in-frame clones only, minus some. D and trimming come from the DNA, and the V and J calls and clone size come from that table. The profile shows about 200,000 clones, about 75% of them singletons. Looked up from germline, CDR1 is MDHEN and CDR2 is SYDVKM. Trimming shortened V by 2 bases and J by 4 bases, and 12 bases separated the two germline ends. The CDR3 is 14 residues long.

Material for sequencing was PBMCs. This sequence originates from a male donor in good health and CMV-seronegative. The V gene is TRBV28, the J gene TRBJ2-7, with D perhaps TRBD1 (5 bases). For the CDR3, the DNA is TGTGCCAGCAGTTTACTGGCAGGGCGGTACGAGCAGTACTTC. Amino acid sequence: CASSLLAGRYEQYF. The full variable domain, with the rest looked up from reference TRBV28 and TRBJ2-7, is DVKVTQSSRYLVKRTGEKVFLECVQDMDHENMFWYRQDPGLGLRLIYFSYDVKMKEKGDIPEGYSVSREKKERFSLILESASTNQTSMYLCASSLLAGRYEQYFGPGTRLTVT.